These T cell receptor beta chains were read from a single sample in a study of shared clonotypes between healthy human individuals. Profiling relied on immunoSEQ multiplex PCR, and the TCRdb table lists in-frame clones only, not all of them. The sample contains a few million clones, just over 90% of which appear only once. Sequencing was carried out using naive CD4+ T cells sorted from blood. These receptors all stem from a young man in good health. CDR3s leave out the opening cysteine and the closing phenylalanine or tryptophan.

v_call | cdr3_aa
TRBV5-1 | ASSLYDTRGSDTGELF
TRBV6-5 | ASNDRGLNTEAF
TRBV4-3 | ASSRTASVPGANVLT
TRBV15 | ATSREIVWQGNYEQY
TRBV4-1 | ASRPVSGGGAYEQY
TRBV5-8 | ASSPGLAGGQADTQY
TRBV4-1 | ASSQDALLGEGNEKLF
TRBV2 | ASSGTGADEKLF
TRBV11-2 | ASSLVGINTGELF
TRBV11-3 | ASSFPGQGANYGYT
TRBV5-1 | ASSLGTGGYSPLH
TRBV30 | AWSVWGNTEAF
TRBV15 | ATAGTGLGTEAF
TRBV6-5 | ASSTGTGGNEQY
TRBV28 | ASGLTSGTGDSPLH
TRBV13 | ASSSGLTNEQF
TRBV6-6 | ASSYSYPGWN